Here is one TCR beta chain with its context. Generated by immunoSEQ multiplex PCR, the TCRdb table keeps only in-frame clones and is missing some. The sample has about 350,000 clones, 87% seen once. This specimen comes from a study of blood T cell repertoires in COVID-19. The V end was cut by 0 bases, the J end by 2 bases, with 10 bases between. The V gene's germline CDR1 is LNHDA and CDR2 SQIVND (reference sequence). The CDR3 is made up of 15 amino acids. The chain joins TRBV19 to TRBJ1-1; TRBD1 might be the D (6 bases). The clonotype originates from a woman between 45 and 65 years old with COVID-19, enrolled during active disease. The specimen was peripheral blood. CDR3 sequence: CASSIEGRGNTEAFF. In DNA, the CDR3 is TGTGCCAGTAGTATAGAGGGCAGGGGAAACACTGAAGCTTTCTTT.